This TCR beta chain comes out of a study of shared clonotypes between healthy human individuals. Study as a whole: With ages of 18 to 49, the donors were a couple of women and a few men.

Notes on the study in general: At large depth, rarefaction still showed sorted-subset sequencing to be incomplete.

The V end lost 3 bases, the J end lost 4 bases, and 12 bases lay between the germline ends. The CDR3 sequence is 14 residues long. CDR1 and CDR2 (germline): MRHNA, SNTAGT. Repertoires were generated with immunoSEQ multiplex PCR, while TCRdb's copy carries only in-frame clones and drops some. The sample carries 2 million to 2.5 million clones, approximately 94% recorded once. Comments on this clone: Its target is not known.

A CD45RA+ naive subset and a CD45RA-negative memory subset were split from CD4+ cells. This rearrangement joins TRBV6-4 to TRBJ2-5, with TRBD2 as a possible D gene (6 bases). The receptor comes from a man younger than 35 in good health. The sample taken for sequencing was naive CD4+ T cells sorted from blood. Documented subset: CD45RA+ positively selected. In nucleotides, the CDR3 is TGTGCCAGCAGTGAGTCCGGCGGGATAGAGACCCAGTACTTC. This translates into CASSESGGIETQYF.